This T cell receptor (beta chain) was sequenced in a study of cytomegalovirus exposure and HLA in healthy donors (dated by TCRdb to the late 2010s). The study in broad terms: In an earlier analysis of 550 to 750 of the donors, around 300 Gb of sequence data and 90 million to 120 million unique TCR beta sequences from about 179 million T cells were reported. About 280 gigabases of sequencing data and approximately 92 million unique TCR sequences made up an early release that covered several hundred HLA-typed donors. Among the roughly 400 genotyped donors, about 85% belonged to the genetic ancestry cluster associated with self-reported Caucasian donors. The study aimed to test whether signatures of past pathogen exposure could be identified by cataloging public T cell receptors. The T cell repertoires of around 670 subjects were profiled by immunosequencing and related to cytomegalovirus serostatus. A separate validation cohort of roughly 120 different subjects was used in addition to the roughly 620-subject first cohort. To predict cytomegalovirus infection status, the study brought together high-throughput TCR immunosequencing, statistical association of individual TCRs with disease status, and machine learning. To study patterns of TCR occurrence, a later analysis re-analyzed previously published TCR beta repertoires from 550 to 800 donors and added high-resolution HLA genotyping. Rather than using new phenotypic data, the later analysis identified candidate immune exposures from TCR beta sequences and from how often those sequences occurred across donors. An earlier analysis of nearly 600 of the donors applied high-throughput TCR beta sequencing to assess whether each TCR beta V gene segment acted as functional or pseudogenic. Donor age, sex, ethnicity and CMV serostatus were compiled together with the repertoire data. Genome-wide SNP genotypes for about three fifths of the roughly 700 donors were used in a later genetic analysis, which treated that subset as a discovery cohort. All discovery cohort repertoires had been generated using a single sequencing platform. HLA typing covered class I and class II loci at four-digit resolution. Typing coverage differed by locus: A, B, C, DRB1 and DQB1 were typed in roughly 629-640 donors, DQA1 in roughly 500, DPA1 in nearly 610, and DPB1 in just under 490. About 5 DR-DQ haplotypes were handled as single units for association and clustering, since linkage in the cohort was strong. On average, around 200,000 unique TCR beta nucleotide sequences were sequenced per donor among some 430 genotyped donors of the cohort, with approximately 18% of those sequences being non-productive. Study-wide findings and limitations: According to a later analysis, most CMV-associated TCR beta chains appeared to be HLA-restricted, and the HLA associations seemed to be driven largely by CMV exposure. Most TCR sequences were observed very rarely across donors, whereas some public TCRs were present in many individuals. Strong co-occurrence of HLA alleles, especially DR and DQ, made assigning TCR associations to individual alleles difficult. At a false discovery rate of 0.05, a later analysis linked around 15,000 TCR beta sequences to specific HLA alleles. Because the 87-base-pair reads could not distinguish some IMGT-functional V segments, including TRBV6-2 and TRBV6-3, those segments were excluded. A further reported finding was that TCR beta sequences accurately predicted the HLA-A and HLA-B alleles for most subjects in the first cohort. In a later analysis, HLA-associated TCR beta chains were found to be more clonally expanded and to have lower generation probabilities than equally common non-associated chains. A later analysis found that TCR association rates varied across HLA loci, with DRB1 alleles showing the most associated TCRs and HLA-C alleles the fewest. The earlier analysis of around 600 of the donors excluded approximately 15 rarely observed V segments, including chromosome 9 orphons, because counts were too low. This cohort had only TCR beta chains sequenced, and the lack of alpha or paired-chain data limited which features could be detected. Correlated functional status among segregating V segments might be attributable to linkage disequilibrium, but an unknown experimental factor could not be ruled out. The authors suggested that the approach could potentially be extended to other disease states and immunological phenotypes. In the study, some 160 TCR beta chains were listed as associated with cytomegalovirus. In a later analysis, several top co-occurrence clusters were reported to appear linked to parvovirus B19, influenza, CMV and Epstein-Barr virus. Because some donors lacked HLA typing at each locus, the association tests relied only on the typed subset. Presence/absence analyses assumed roughly uniform sequencing depth across donors, an assumption that may not hold. Cytomegalovirus status was reported to be diagnosed by the classifier with high specificity and sensitivity in both the original and validation cohorts. Broadly in line with IMGT annotations, most TCR beta V segments showed up in productive rearrangements about 87% or about 30% of the time in an earlier analysis of approximately 640 of the donors. A later genetic analysis reported fewer N-insertions in productive TCRs among donors in an Asian-associated ancestry cluster than the roughly 690-donor mean. A cluster of highly shared sequence variants was judged likely to be a technical artifact of the sequencing pipeline. Three of the identified cytomegalovirus-associated TCR beta chains were confirmed in vitro to be specific for cytomegalovirus antigens. V-gene and J-gene trimming of TCR beta chains was associated with a missense DCLRE1C variant in a later genetic analysis, and the association was replicated in an independent cohort. The only immune exposure information available for the cohort was CMV serostatus.

The germline V gene (reference sequence) specifies LNHNV as CDR1 and YYDKDF as CDR2. Spanning cysteine to phenylalanine, the CDR3 consists of 13 amino acids. The kept DNA is CDR3 alone, 39 bases in frame from the first base. V drops 1 base and J drops 5 bases, leaving 8 bases in between. The receptor library was made with the immunoSEQ multiplex PCR assay. A mixture of 60 forward primers for TCR Vbeta segments and 13 reverse primers for TCR Jbeta segments was used in the multiplex PCR. The CDR3 region of rearranged TCR beta genes was amplified from genomic DNA with a multiplex PCR assay. The amplified TCR beta libraries were sequenced on the Illumina HiSeq System as 87-base-pair reads. The authors' analysis ran thus. A later analysis counted tens of millions of unique TCR beta chains across the 700 or so repertoires, and roughly 10 million of these chains were shared by at least two donors. To remove PCR and sequencing errors, raw reads were error-corrected and collapsed into unique sequences using a nearest-neighbor algorithm that merged closely related sequences. V, D and J gene segments were assigned by aligning CDR3 sequences to IMGT reference sequences. Each retained sequence needed at least a six-nucleotide match to both a V gene segment and a J gene segment. Rearrangements were classified as productive when the CDR3 lacked stop codons and remained in frame with V and J, and all other rearrangements were classified as non-productive. CDR3 was defined by IMGT convention, running from the second conserved V-encoded cysteine to the conserved J-encoded phenylalanine. The earlier analysis of about 570 of the donors excluded any sequence lacking an unambiguous match to a single V gene segment. In an earlier analysis of about 590 of the donors, a V segment was called functional when productive rearrangements were above 56.7%, and segregating when the standard deviation between donors exceeded 5%. A statistical classification framework was developed to diagnose cytomegalovirus status using the catalog of TCR beta chain sequences. In a later analysis, V and J genes were assigned by comparing TCR nucleotide sequences against IMGT/GENE-DB human TR gene sequences. In a later analysis, CDR3 sequences and most-parsimonious VDJ recombination scenarios were assigned using the TCRdist pipeline. A later analysis defined each TCR beta chain by its CDR3 amino acid sequence plus V-gene family, and excluded reads lacking a unique V-gene family. To address suspected cross-contamination and a sequencing artifact, a later analysis removed several hundred highly shared, low-generation-probability nucleotide sequences. In a later analysis, a clonal expansion index for each public chain was calculated from normalized within-repertoire ranks of inferred template counts. Generation probabilities in a later analysis came from a VDJ recombination model fitted to out-of-frame rearrangements, and those results were checked against IGoR. Hypergeometric tests were used in a later analysis to score TCR-TCR, TCR-HLA and TCR-CMV co-occurrence, with a repertoire-size bias correction applied to the TCR pairs. To estimate false discovery rates, a later analysis permuted the HLA or CMV assignments 20 times. In a later analysis, co-occurring TCRs were grouped with DBSCAN, and TCRdist sequence similarity was added when clustering was performed within HLA-allele-positive subsets. Repertoires with fewer than 30,000 or more than 120,000 public chains were left out of co-occurrence clustering, as were roughly five repertoires with anomalous nucleotide sharing. TCRdb retrieved this table from immuneACCESS and kept in-frame rearrangements only. Not all clones are present; in checked studies, unresolved V genes account for under half, and no reason is known for the remainder. Clone size and V and J calls were adopted from that table, with D and trimming inferred from the DNA. The sample profile shows approximately 110,000 clones; around 15% of them were found once. The top ten hold more than 0.8% of the sample.

This clone has a handful of counts. Its antigen specificity is not known. No base quality information exists; no much larger clone differs at one position. The cohort was made up of approximately 670 healthy bone marrow donors. At the time of sampling, all cohort members were nominally healthy, though unrecorded immune exposures were likely present. The donor tested CMV seronegative, placing the donor among the approximately 400 seronegative members of the cohort. Every donor gave a peripheral blood sample, and the peripheral blood mononuclear cells from that sample were used for TCR beta sequencing. Genomic DNA was extracted from the blood cell samples with the Qiagen DNeasy Blood Extraction Kit.

The sequenced material came from PBMCs. The rearranged chain carries TRBV15 and TRBJ2-5; too little of a D gene remains to name it. The clonotype comes from a female donor in good health and CMV-seronegative. The base sequence is TGTGCCACCAGCAGAGTACGGTGGGAGACCCAGTACTTC. Its protein reads: CATSRVRWETQYF.